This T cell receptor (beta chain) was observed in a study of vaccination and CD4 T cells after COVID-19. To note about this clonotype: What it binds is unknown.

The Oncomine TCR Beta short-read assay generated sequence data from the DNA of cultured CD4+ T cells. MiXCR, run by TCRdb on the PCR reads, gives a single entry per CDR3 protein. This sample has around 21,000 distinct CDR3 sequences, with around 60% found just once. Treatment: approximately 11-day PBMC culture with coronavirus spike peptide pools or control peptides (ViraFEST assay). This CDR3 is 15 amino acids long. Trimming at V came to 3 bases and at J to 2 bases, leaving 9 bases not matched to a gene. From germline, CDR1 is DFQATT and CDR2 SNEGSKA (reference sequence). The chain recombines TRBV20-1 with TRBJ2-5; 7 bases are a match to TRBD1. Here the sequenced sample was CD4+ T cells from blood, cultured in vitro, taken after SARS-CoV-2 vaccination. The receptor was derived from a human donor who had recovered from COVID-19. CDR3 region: CSASGRDRIQETQYF. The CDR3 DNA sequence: TGCAGTGCTAGTGGCCGGGACAGAATTCAAGAGACCCAGTACTTC.